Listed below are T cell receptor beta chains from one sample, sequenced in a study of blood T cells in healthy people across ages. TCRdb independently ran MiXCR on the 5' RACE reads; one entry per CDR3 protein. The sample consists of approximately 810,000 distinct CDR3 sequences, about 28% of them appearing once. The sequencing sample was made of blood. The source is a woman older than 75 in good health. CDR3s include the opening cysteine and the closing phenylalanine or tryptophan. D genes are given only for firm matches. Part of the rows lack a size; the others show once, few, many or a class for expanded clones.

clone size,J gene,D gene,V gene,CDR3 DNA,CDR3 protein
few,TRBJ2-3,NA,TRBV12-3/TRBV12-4,TGTGCCAGCAATCTAGCAGGGGGACTAGATGCGCAGTATTTC,CASNLAGGLDAQYF
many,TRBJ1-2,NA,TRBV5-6,TGTGCCAGCAGCCGAAATTCAGGCTATGGCTACACCTTC,CASSRNSGYGYTF
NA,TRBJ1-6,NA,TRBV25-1,TGTACCAGCAGTGAACAGAATTCACCCCTCCACTTT,CTSSEQNSPLHF
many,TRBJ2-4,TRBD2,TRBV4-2,TGTGCCAGCAGCCGCGTCACTAGCGGGGGTGACCTAGCCAAAAACATTCAGTACTTC,CASSRVTSGGDLAKNIQYF
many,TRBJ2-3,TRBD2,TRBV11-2,TGTGCCAGCAGCTTGGAACTAGCGCGGCGCACAGATACGCAGTATTTT,CASSLELARRTDTQYF
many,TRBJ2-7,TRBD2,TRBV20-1,TGCAGTGCTAGAGTTGGGGGGGGACTAGCGGTTACCTACGAGCAGTACTTC,CSARVGGGLAVTYEQYF
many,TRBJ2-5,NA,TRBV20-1,TGCAGTGCTAGAGTGAGGGGGGGGGAGACCCAGTACTTC,CSARVRGGETQYF
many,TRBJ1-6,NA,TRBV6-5,TGTGCCAGCACGGTTTCTGGGAATAATTCACCCCTCCACTTT,CASTVSGNNSPLHF
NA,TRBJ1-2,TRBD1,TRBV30,TGTGCCTGGAGGAGAAGACGAGACAGGGGAAACTATGGCTGCACCTTC,CAWRRRRDRGNYGCTF
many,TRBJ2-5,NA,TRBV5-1,TGCGCCAGCAGCTCCACACAGGAGACCCAGTACTTC,CASSSTQETQYF
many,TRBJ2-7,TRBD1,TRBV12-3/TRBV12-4,TGTGCCAGCAGTTTGACAGGGGGGTTCAGCGAGCAGTACTTC,CASSLTGGFSEQYF
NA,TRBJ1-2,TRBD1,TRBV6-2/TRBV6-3,TGTGCCAGCACCCGAGGACATCAGGGGGCACACTATGGCTACACCTTC,CASTRGHQGAHYGYTF
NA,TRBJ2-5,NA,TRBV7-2,TGTGCCAGCAGCCGCCCTGACCCGGGGACCCAGTACTTC,CASSRPDPGTQYF
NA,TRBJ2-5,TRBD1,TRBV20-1,TGCAGTGCTAGGACAGGGGGCGAGAATGGGCAGTACTTC,CSARTGGENGQYF
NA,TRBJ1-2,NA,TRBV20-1,TGCAGTGCTAGAGGTCGGCAGGGAGGAGGCTACACCTTC,CSARGRQGGGYTF
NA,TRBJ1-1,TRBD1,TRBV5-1,TGCGCCAGCAGCTCAGGGGGGGGGCGTGGAACTGAAGCTTTCTTT,CASSSGGGRGTEAFF
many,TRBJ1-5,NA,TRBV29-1,TGCAGCGTTGCCAGGGGCAGCAATCAGCCCCAGCATTTT,CSVARGSNQPQHF
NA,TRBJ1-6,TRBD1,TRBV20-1,TGCAGTGCTACCCCGGGGACAGGGAATTCACCCCTCCACTTT,CSATPGTGNSPLHF
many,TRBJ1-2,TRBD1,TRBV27,TGTGCCAGCAGTTTAGACAGGGCCACTGGCGGCTACACCTTC,CASSLDRATGGYTF
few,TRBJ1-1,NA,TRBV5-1,TGCGCCAGCCGGGGGGACATGAACACTGAAGCTTTCTTT,CASRGDMNTEAFF
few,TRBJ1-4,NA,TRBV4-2,TGTGCCAGCAGCCAAGATCGGTCAAATGAAAAACTGTTTTTT,CASSQDRSNEKLFF
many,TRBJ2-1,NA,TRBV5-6,TGTGCCAGCAGCTCTTCTAGCGAACAGTTCTTC,CASSSSSEQFF
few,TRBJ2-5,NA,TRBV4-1,TGCGCCAGCAGCCAAGATGGGGCTAGCCCTGGAGAGACCCAGTACTTC,CASSQDGASPGETQYF
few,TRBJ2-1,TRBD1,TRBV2,TGTGCCAGCAGACGATTAGACTTGGACAGGGAGGACAATGAGCAGTTCTTC,CASRRLDLDREDNEQFF
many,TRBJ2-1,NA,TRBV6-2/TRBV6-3,TGTGCCAGCAGAGACCGGGGGGCTAGTGGGAACAATGAGCAGTTCTTC,CASRDRGASGNNEQFF
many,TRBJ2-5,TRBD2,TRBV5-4,TGTGCCAGCAGCACGGGACTAGCGGGATTCCAAGAGACCCAGTACTTC,CASSTGLAGFQETQYF
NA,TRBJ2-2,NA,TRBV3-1,TGTGCCAGCAGCCAAGGCGGATTCGTAGGTGGGGAGCGGTTTTTT,CASSQGGFVGGERFF
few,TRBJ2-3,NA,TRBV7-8,TGTGCCAGCAGCAAGACAGGAGCTCCCGATACGCAGTATTTT,CASSKTGAPDTQYF
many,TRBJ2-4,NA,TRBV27,TGTGCCAGCGGAGTCCGGGCCCCTCAGGGCCCAAACATTCAGTACTTC,CASGVRAPQGPNIQYF
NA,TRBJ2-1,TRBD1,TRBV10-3,TGTGCCATCAAGGGACAGGAGTCCTACAATGAGCAGTTCTTC,CAIKGQESYNEQFF
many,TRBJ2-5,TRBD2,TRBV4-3,TGCGCCAGCAGCCGACGCCCCTTCACTAGCGGGGGGCCACAAGAGACCCAGTACTTC,CASSRRPFTSGGPQETQYF
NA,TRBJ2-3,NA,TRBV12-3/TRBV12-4,TGTGCCAGCAGTTTAGAGAGTTCACGGACAGATACGCAGTATTTT,CASSLESSRTDTQYF
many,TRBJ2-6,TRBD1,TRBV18,TGTGCCAGCTCATCGCAGGGGGCGGCGGGGGCCAACGTCCTGACTTTC,CASSSQGAAGANVLTF
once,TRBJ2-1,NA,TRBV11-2,TGTGCCTGCAGCTCAAGAGGTTATCATGAGCAGTTCTTC,CACSSRGYHEQFF
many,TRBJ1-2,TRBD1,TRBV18,TGTGCCAGCTCACAGGACAGGGAAAACTATGGCTACACCTTC,CASSQDRENYGYTF
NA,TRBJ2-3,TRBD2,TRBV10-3,TGTGCCGGGGGGGCTAGCGGGAGTTCCGATACGCAGTATTTT,CAGGASGSSDTQYF
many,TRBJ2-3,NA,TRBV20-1,TGCAGTGCTCGGTCCAGGGGGGTATTATACACAGATACGCAGTATTTT,CSARSRGVLYTDTQYF
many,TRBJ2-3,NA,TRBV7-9,TGTGCCAGCAGCGCTGTCCGCGGTAGCACAGATACGCAGTATTTT,CASSAVRGSTDTQYF
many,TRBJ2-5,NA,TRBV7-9,TGTGCCAGCAGCTTACTACTAGCCGGTCAAGAGACCCAGTACTTC,CASSLLLAGQETQYF
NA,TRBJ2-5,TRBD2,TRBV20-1,TGCAGTGCTAGAGATAGGCAGCGGGGGGTGGTAAAGGAGACCCAGTACTTC,CSARDRQRGVVKETQYF
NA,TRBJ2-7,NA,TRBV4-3,TGCGCCAGCAGCCAAGATAGATTTAAACAGATCATTAACTCCTACGAGCAGTACTTC,CASSQDRFKQIINSYEQYF
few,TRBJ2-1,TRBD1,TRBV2,TGTGCCAGCAGTAAAACAGGGGACTACAATGAGCAGTTCTTC,CASSKTGDYNEQFF
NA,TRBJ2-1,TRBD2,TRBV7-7,TGTGCTGGCAGCCCAGCGGGGGGGCCATACAATGAGCAGTTCTTC,CAGSPAGGPYNEQFF
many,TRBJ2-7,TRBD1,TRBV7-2,TGTGCCAGCAGCCCGGACAGGGGAGTCCACGAGCAGTACTTC,CASSPDRGVHEQYF
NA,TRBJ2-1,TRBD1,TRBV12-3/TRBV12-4,TGTGCCAGCAGTTACGAGCTAGGACAGGGCTCCTACAATGAGCAGTTCTTC,CASSYELGQGSYNEQFF
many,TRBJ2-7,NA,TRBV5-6,TGTGCCAGCAGCTCTTTTCCTTCCTACGAGCAGTACTTC,CASSSFPSYEQYF
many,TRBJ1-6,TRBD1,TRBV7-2,TGTGCCAGCAGCGCGCGACAGGGGGTTGGGTCACCCCTCCACTTT,CASSARQGVGSPLHF
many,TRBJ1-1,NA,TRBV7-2,TGTGCCAGCAGCTTAGGGCGGGGGGCGGGCACTGAAGCTTTCTTT,CASSLGRGAGTEAFF
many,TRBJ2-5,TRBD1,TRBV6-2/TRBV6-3,TGTGCCAGCCAATCCCTAAGACAGGGCCGCTTCGAGACCCAGTACTTC,CASQSLRQGRFETQYF
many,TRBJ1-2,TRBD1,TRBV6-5,TGTGCCAGCAGTACTCAGGGGGGAAAGGAGGGCTACACCTTC,CASSTQGGKEGYTF
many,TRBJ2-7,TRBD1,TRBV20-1,TGCAGTGCTGACAGGGAAGGTGACGAGCAGTACTTC,CSADREGDEQYF
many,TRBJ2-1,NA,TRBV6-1,TGTGCCAGCAGTGGAAGGACTGCCTACGATGAGCAGTTCTTC,CASSGRTAYDEQFF
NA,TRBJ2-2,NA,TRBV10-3,TGTGCCATCAGTGAAGCAGGGCGGACTGCCGGGGAGCTGTTTTTT,CAISEAGRTAGELFF
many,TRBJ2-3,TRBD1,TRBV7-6,TGTGCCAGCAGCTTCAGCGGACAGGGGACAGATACGCAGTATTTT,CASSFSGQGTDTQYF